This T cell receptor (beta chain) comes out of a study of blood T cell repertoires in COVID-19. For the study at large: Whether acute or convalescent, the COVID-19 samples came from the United States, Italy and Spain.

Assay: immunoSEQ multiplex PCR; the TCRdb copy retains only in-frame clones and omits some. This sample has more than 200,000 clones; approximately 80% occur once, and the top ten carry 1.4%. The CDR3 has 16 amino acids. The germline CDR1 and CDR2 sequences are LGHDT and YNNKEL (reference sequence). Losses at the gene ends were 4 bases for V and 3 bases for J; bases not matched to a gene: 4. The specimen was peripheral blood. The source of this sequence is a woman aged 40 to 49 who had recovered from COVID-19. The chain has TRBV3-1 (or the pseudogene TRBV3-2) and TRBJ2-3; TRBD2 agrees at 13 bases. The CDR3 here is CASSPRTSGGTDTQYF. CDR3 sequence (DNA): TGTGCCAGCAGCCCACGGACTAGCGGGGGTACAGATACGCAGTATTTT.